These T cell receptor beta chains were read from a single sample in a study of T cell responses to AZD1222 COVID-19 vaccine. Using immunoSEQ multiplex PCR, the repertoire was profiled, and TCRdb retains in-frame clones only, with some absent. This table has 85,000 to 120,000 clones, 90% appearing once. The starting material was peripheral blood, obtained 28 days after the second AZD1222 dose. Receptor source: an adult who received the AZD1222 COVID-19 vaccine. CDR3s include the opening cysteine and the closing phenylalanine or tryptophan. The D gene is left open where the match is weak. Clone size is shown for a subset of rows, as once, few, many or a class of expanded clone.

CDR3 length	clone size	V gene	D gene	J gene	CDR3 DNA	CDR3 protein
16	NA	TRBV21-1	NA	TRBJ1-5	TGTGCCAGCAGCAAACTGCGCAGGGGGGCTAATCAGCCCCAGCATTTT	CASSKLRRGANQPQHF
13	NA	TRBV5-1	TRBD1	TRBJ1-5	TGCGCCAGCAGCCCCGACAGGGATCAGCCCCAGCATTTT	CASSPDRDQPQHF
15	NA	TRBV5-8	NA	TRBJ1-4	TGTGCCAGCAGCCTGGACAGTGCAACTAATGAAAAACTGTTTTTT	CASSLDSATNEKLFF
15	NA	TRBV13	NA	TRBJ2-1	TGTGCCAGCAGCTTAAGGCGGGGACGCGAAGGGGAGCAGTTCTTC	CASSLRRGREGEQFF
15	NA	TRBV11-1	NA	TRBJ1-1	TGTGCCAGCAACCCTAGTGTGTCCTTGAACACTGAAGCTTTCTTT	CASNPSVSLNTEAFF
14	NA	TRBV29-1	NA	TRBJ1-5	TGCAGCGTTGCGTTCCCTGGTAGCAATCAGCCCCAGCATTTT	CSVAFPGSNQPQHF
16	once	TRBV25-1	TRBD1	TRBJ2-7	TGTGCCAGCAGTGAGTTCGGGGGACAGGGGACCTACGAGCAGTACTTC	CASSEFGGQGTYEQYF
16	NA	TRBV6-5	NA	TRBJ2-5	TGTGCCAGCAGTTACTCACCGTCGGGGCGTCAAGAGACCCAGTACTTC	CASSYSPSGRQETQYF
14	once	TRBV15	TRBD1	TRBJ1-2	TGTGCCACCAGCCCTCGACAGGGGGCGGGTGGCTACACCTTC	CATSPRQGAGGYTF
15	NA	TRBV5-4	TRBD2	TRBJ2-3	TGTGCCAGCAGCTTGTGGTTGATTAGCGGGGGGACGCAGTATTTT	CASSLWLISGGTQYF
14	NA	TRBV4-3	NA	TRBJ2-2	TGCGCCAGCAGCCACCACGGGAAGGGGATGGAGCTGTTTTTT	CASSHHGKGMELFF
14	NA	TRBV29-1	NA	TRBJ2-7	TGCAGCGTCTCATCCGGGACGGGGACCTACGAGCAGTACTTC	CSVSSGTGTYEQYF
15	NA	TRBV18	NA	TRBJ1-1	TGTGCCAGCTCACCCCTACTGGAGGTGAACACTGAAGCTTTCTTT	CASSPLLEVNTEAFF
11	few	TRBV27	NA	TRBJ2-7	TGTGCCAGCAGTTTCGGTCACGAGCAGTACTTC	CASSFGHEQYF
15	NA	TRBV11-3	NA	TRBJ2-2	TGTGCCGCTCACCCAGGGGGGCAGGAAACCGGGGAGCTGTTTTTT	CAAHPGGQETGELFF
18	NA	TRBV3-1/TRBV3-2	TRBD2	TRBJ2-3	TGTGCCAGCAGCCAAGTATCCGGGACTAGCGGGGTCATGAATACGCAGTATTTT	CASSQVSGTSGVMNTQYF
18	NA	TRBV7-3	TRBD2	TRBJ2-2	TGTGCCAGCAGCCCAGGTCGGCTAGCGGCCGCGAATATCGGGGAGCTGTTTTTT	CASSPGRLAAANIGELFF
14	NA	TRBV18	NA	TRBJ1-1	TGTGCCAGCTCACCACAAAAGGGGAACACTGAAGCTTTCTTT	CASSPQKGNTEAFF
12	NA	TRBV2	NA	TRBJ1-6	TGTGCCAGCAGTGGGGGCAATTCACCCCTCCACTTT	CASSGGNSPLHF
14	NA	TRBV7-9	NA	TRBJ1-5	TGTGCCAGCAGCTTAGTTGGCGGCAATCAGCCCCAGCATTTT	CASSLVGGNQPQHF
15	NA	TRBV3-1/TRBV3-2	NA	TRBJ1-6	TGTGCCAGCAGCCAAGATTTGGGAGCTTACTCACCCCTCCACTTT	CASSQDLGAYSPLHF
12	once	TRBV29-1	NA	TRBJ2-1	TGCAGCGTTGGCCCCCAATACAATGAGCAGTTCTTC	CSVGPQYNEQFF
15	NA	TRBV7-3	NA	TRBJ2-1	TGTGCCAGCAGGCCCACCGGGACTCCCGTCGGTGAGCAGTTCTTC	CASRPTGTPVGEQFF
18	NA	TRBV15	NA	TRBJ1-5	TGTGCCACCAGCAGAGACGCGGACAGCTCTTATAGCAATCAGCCCCAGCATTTT	CATSRDADSSYSNQPQHF